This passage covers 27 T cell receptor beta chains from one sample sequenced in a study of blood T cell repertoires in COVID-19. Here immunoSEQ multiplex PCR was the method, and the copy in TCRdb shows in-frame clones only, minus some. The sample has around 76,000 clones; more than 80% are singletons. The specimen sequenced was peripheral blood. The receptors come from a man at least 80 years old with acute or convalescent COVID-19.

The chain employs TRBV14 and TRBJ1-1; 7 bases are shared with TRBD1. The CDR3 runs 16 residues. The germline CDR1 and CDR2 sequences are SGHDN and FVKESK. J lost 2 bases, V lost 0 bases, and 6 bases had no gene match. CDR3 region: CASSQDRGIGNTEAFF. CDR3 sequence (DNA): TGTGCCAGCAGCCAAGACAGGGGGATCGGTAACACTGAAGCTTTCTTT.

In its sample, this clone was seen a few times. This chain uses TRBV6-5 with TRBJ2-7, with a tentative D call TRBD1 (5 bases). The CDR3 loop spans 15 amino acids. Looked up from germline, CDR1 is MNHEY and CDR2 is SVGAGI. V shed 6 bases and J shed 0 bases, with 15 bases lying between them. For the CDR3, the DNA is TGTGCCAGCAGATATGACAGCCTGAGCTCCTACGAGCAGTACTTC. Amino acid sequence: CASRYDSLSSYEQYF.

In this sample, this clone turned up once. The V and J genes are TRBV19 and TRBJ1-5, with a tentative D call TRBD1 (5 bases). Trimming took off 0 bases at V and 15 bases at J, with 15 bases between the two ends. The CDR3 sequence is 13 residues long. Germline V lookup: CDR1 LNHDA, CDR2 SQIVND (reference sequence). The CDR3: CASSIDLMGHGHF. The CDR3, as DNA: TGTGCCAGTAGTATAGATCTCATGGGGCACGGGCATTTT.

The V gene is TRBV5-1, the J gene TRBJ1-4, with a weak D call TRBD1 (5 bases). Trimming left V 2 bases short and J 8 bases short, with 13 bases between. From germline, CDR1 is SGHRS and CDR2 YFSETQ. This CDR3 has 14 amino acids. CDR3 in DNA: TGCGCCAGCAGCTTTGGGGCTGAAGAAGAAAAACTGTTTTTT. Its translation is CASSFGAEEEKLFF.

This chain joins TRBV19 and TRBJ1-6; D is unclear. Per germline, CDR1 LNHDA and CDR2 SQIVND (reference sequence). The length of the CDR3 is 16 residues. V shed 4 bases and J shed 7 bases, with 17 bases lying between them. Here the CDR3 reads CASSTSGTASNSPLHF. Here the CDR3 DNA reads TGTGCCAGTAGTACCTCAGGAACGGCGTCGAATTCACCCCTCCACTTT.

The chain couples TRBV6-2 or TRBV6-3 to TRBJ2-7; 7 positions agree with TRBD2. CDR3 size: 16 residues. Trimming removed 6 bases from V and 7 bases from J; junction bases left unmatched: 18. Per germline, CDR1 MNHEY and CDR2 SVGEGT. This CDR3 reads CASSPPADPPGGEQYF. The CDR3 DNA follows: TGTGCCAGCAGCCCCCCCGCGGATCCACCCGGGGGGGAGCAGTACTTC.

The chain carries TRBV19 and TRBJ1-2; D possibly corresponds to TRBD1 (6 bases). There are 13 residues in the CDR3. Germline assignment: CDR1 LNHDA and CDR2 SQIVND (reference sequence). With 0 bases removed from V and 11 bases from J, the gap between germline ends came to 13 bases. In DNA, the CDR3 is TGTGCCAGTAGTATAGATCGGGACGGACAGTACACCTTC. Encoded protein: CASSIDRDGQYTF.

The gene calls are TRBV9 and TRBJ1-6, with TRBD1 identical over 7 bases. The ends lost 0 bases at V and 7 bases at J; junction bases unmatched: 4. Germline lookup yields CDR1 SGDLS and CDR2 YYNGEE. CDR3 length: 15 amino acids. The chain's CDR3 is CASSVAPGQNSPLHF. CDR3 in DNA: TGTGCCAGCAGCGTAGCCCCGGGACAGAATTCACCCCTCCACTTT.

CDR3 sequence: CASSLTGGRYNEQFF. In DNA, the CDR3 is TGTGCCAGCAGTCTTACAGGGGGCCGCTACAATGAGCAGTTCTTC. This chain uses TRBV25-1 with TRBJ2-1; 9 bases align to TRBD1. The length of the CDR3 is 15 residues. The germline CDR1 and CDR2 sequences are MGHDK and SYGVNS. With 5 bases clipped from V and 3 bases from J, the junction kept 5 bases outside the gene matches.

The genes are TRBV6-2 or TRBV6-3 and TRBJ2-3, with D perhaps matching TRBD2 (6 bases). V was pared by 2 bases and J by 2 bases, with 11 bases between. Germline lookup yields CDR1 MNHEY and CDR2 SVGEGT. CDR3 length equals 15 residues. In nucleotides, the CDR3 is TGTGCCAGCAGTTACCCACGGGGGACCACAGATACGCAGTATTTT. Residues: CASSYPRGTTDTQYF.

CDR3 protein: CASTGDNSPLHF. The CDR3 nucleotides read TGTGCCAGCACAGGGGACAATTCACCCCTCCACTTT. The rearrangement joins TRBV12-3 or TRBV12-4 to TRBJ1-6; perhaps TRBD1 as D (6 bases). The CDR3 has 12 residues. The V end was cut by 7 bases, the J end by 7 bases, with 8 bases between.

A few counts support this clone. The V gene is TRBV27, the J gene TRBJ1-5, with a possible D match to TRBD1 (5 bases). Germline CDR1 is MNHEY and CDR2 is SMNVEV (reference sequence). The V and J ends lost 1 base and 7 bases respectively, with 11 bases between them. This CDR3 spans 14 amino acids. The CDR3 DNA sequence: TGTGCCAGCAGTTTATGGGGGGAAGGACAGCCCCAGCATTTT. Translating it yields CASSLWGEGQPQHF.

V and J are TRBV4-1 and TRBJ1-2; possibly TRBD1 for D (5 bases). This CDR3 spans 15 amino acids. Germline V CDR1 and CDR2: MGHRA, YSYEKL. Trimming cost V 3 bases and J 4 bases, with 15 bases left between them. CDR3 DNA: TGCGCCAGCAGCCATCCCAACCGGGACTTCTATGGCTACACCTTC. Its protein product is CASSHPNRDFYGYTF.

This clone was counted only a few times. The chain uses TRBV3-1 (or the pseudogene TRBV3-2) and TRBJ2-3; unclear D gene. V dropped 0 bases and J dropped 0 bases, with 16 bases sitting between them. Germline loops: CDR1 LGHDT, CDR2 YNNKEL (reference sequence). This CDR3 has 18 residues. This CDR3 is CASSQDPPTLASTDTQYF. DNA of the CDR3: TGTGCCAGCAGCCAAGATCCCCCAACTCTCGCTAGCACAGATACGCAGTATTTT.

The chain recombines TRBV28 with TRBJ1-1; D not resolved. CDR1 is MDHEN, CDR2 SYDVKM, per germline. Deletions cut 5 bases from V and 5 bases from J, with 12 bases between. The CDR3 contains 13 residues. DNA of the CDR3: TGTGCCAGCAGTAAAGAACCCAGGACTGAAGCTTTCTTT. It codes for CASSKEPRTEAFF.

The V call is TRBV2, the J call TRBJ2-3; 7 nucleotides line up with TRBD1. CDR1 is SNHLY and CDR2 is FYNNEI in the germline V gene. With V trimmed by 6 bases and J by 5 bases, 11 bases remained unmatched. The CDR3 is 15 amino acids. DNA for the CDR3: TGTGCCAGCAGCCATCGACAGGGAAGAATAGATACGCAGTATTTT. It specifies CASSHRQGRIDTQYF.

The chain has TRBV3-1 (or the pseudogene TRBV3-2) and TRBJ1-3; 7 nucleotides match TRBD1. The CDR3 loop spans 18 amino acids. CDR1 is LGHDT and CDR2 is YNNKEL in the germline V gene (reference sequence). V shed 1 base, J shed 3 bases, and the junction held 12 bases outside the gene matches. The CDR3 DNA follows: TGTGCCAGCAGCCAAGCGACAGGGAAAAAGTCTGGTGGAAACACCATATATTTT. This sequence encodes CASSQATGKKSGGNTIYF.

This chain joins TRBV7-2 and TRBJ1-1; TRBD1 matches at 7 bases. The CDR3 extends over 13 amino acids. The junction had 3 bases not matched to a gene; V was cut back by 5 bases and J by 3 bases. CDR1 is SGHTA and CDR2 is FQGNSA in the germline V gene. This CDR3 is CASSVQGDTEAFF. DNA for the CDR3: TGTGCCAGCAGCGTCCAGGGGGACACTGAAGCTTTCTTT.

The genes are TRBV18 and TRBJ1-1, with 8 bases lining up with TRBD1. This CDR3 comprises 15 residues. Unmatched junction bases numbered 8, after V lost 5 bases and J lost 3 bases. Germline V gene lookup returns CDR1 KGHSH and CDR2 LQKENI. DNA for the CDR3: TGTGCCAGCTCAGACACCAGGGGGCTGGACACTGAAGCTTTCTTT. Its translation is CASSDTRGLDTEAFF.

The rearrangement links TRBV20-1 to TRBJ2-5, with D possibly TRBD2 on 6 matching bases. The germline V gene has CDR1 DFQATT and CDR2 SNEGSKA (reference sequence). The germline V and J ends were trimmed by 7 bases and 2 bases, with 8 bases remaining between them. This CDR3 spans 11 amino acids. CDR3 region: CSVEGQETQYF. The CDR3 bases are TGCAGTGTGGAGGGGCAAGAGACCCAGTACTTC.

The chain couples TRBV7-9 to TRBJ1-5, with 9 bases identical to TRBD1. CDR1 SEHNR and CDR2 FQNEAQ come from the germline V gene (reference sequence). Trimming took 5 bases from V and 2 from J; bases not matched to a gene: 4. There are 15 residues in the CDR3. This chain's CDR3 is CASSKQGAGNQPQHF. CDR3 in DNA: TGTGCCAGCAGCAAACAGGGGGCGGGCAATCAGCCCCAGCATTTT.

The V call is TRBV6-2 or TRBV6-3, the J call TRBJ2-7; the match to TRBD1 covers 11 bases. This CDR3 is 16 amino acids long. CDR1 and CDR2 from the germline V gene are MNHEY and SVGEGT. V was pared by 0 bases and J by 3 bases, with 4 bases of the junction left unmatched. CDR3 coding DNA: TGTGCCAGCAGTTACTCAATCGGGACAGGGGGCTACGAGCAGTACTTC. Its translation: CASSYSIGTGGYEQYF.

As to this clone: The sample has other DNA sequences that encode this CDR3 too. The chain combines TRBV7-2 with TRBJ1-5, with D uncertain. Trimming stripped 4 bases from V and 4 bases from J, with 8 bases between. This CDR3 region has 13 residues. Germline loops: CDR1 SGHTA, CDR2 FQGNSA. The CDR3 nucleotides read TGTGCCAGCAGCTCTGACGGGAATCAGCCCCAGCATTTT. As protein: CASSSDGNQPQHF.

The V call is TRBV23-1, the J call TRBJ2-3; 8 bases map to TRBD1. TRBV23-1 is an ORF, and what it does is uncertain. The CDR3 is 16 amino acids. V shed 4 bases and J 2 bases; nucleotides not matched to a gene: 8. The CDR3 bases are TGCGCCAGCAGTCGCCTACAGGGGGGACACACAGATACGCAGTATTTT. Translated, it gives CASSRLQGGHTDTQYF.

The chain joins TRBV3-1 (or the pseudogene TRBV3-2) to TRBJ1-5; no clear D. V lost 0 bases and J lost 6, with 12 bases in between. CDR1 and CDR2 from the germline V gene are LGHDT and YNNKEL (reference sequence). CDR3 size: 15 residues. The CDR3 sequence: CASSQDTVGSQPQHF. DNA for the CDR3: TGTGCCAGCAGCCAAGATACCGTTGGGAGTCAGCCCCAGCATTTT.

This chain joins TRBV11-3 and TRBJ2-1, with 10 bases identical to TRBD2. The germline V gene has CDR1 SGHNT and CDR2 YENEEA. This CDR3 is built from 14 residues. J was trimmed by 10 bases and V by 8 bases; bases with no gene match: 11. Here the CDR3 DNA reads TGTGCCAGCCAACGGCGAGCGGGGGGGGGCGAGCAGTTCTTC. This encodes CASQRRAGGGEQFF. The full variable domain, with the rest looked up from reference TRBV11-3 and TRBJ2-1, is EAGVVQSPRYKIIEKKQPVAFWCNPISGHNTLYWYLQNLGQGPELLIRYENEEAVDDSQLPKDRFSAERLKGVDSTLKIQPAELGDSAVYLCASQRRAGGGEQFFGPGTRLTVL.

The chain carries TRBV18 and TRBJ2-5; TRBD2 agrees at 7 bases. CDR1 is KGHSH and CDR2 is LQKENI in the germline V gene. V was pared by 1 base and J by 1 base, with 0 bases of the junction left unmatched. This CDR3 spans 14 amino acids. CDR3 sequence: CASSPQRGQETQYF. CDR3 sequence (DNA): TGTGCCAGCTCACCACAGCGGGGCCAAGAGACCCAGTACTTC.